The 25 T cell receptor beta chains below all came from one sample that was sequenced in a study of blood T cell repertoires in COVID-19. TCRdb's table, derived via immunoSEQ multiplex PCR, lists solely in-frame clones and lacks some. Here the sample spans about 270,000 clones, approximately 83% being singletons. The material sequenced was peripheral blood. Receptor source: a human donor in a cohort sampled during active COVID-19.

The V and J genes are TRBV7-2 and TRBJ1-1; 7 positions agree with TRBD1. This CDR3 has 15 amino acids. With V trimmed by 4 bases and J by 2 bases, 7 bases remained unmatched. Germline V gene sequence: CDR1 SGHTA, CDR2 FQGNSA. This CDR3 reads CASSSRTGDNTEAFF. DNA for the CDR3: TGTGCCAGCAGCTCAAGGACAGGCGATAACACTGAAGCTTTCTTT.

The V call is TRBV5-8, the J call TRBJ2-1; 10 bases align to TRBD2. The CDR3 consists of 14 residues. Germline loops: CDR1 SGHTS, CDR2 YDEGEE. V gave up 4 bases and J gave up 6 bases; unmatched junction bases: 4. CDR3 in amino acids: CASSRGLARNEQFF. The CDR3 DNA sequence: TGTGCCAGCAGCCGGGGACTAGCGCGCAATGAGCAGTTCTTC. Full variable domain (remainder filled in from reference TRBV5-8 and TRBJ2-1): EAGVTQSPTHLIKTRGQQATLRCSPISGHTSVYWYQQALGLGLQFLLWYDEGEERNRGNFPPRFSGRQFPNYSSELNVNALELEDSALYLCASSRGLARNEQFFGPGTRLTVL.

This chain links TRBV24-1 with TRBJ2-1, with 7 bases lining up with TRBD2. The CDR3 extends over 14 amino acids. Germline assignment: CDR1 KGHDR and CDR2 SFDVKD. V shed 9 bases and J 5 bases; nucleotides not matched to a gene: 9. CDR3 sequence: CATAVAGENNEQFF. The CDR3 DNA is TGTGCCACCGCAGTGGCGGGAGAAAACAATGAGCAGTTCTTC.

The gene calls are TRBV5-1 and TRBJ2-7, with 8 bases lining up with TRBD1. The V gene's germline CDR1 is SGHRS and CDR2 YFSETQ. Trimming cost V 2 bases and J 5 bases; bases outside gene matches: 12. The CDR3 length is 16 residues. The CDR3 DNA follows: TGCGCCAGCAGCTTCAAGACCGGGACAGGTAACAACGAGCAGTACTTC. Residues: CASSFKTGTGNNEQYF. Full variable domain (missing parts from reference TRBV5-1 and TRBJ2-7): KAGVTQTPRYLIKTRGQQVTLSCSPISGHRSVSWYQQTPGQGLQFLFEYFSETQRNKGNFPGRFSGRQFSNSRSEMNVSTLELGDSALYLCASSFKTGTGNNEQYFGPGTRLTVT.

As to this clone: This CDR3 is also generated by other DNA sequences in the sample. The chain recombines TRBV10-3 with TRBJ1-1; D may be TRBD1 (5 bases). V shed 8 bases and J shed 4 bases, with 14 bases lying between them. The CDR3 runs 13 residues. Looked up from germline, CDR1 is ENHRY and CDR2 is SYGVKD. CDR3 residues: CAISRTGGTEAFF. For the CDR3, the DNA is TGTGCCATCTCCCGGACGGGGGGCACTGAAGCTTTCTTT.

The chain employs TRBV7-2 and TRBJ1-3; D ambiguous. Germline V gene lookup returns CDR1 SGHTA and CDR2 FQGNSA. V was shortened by 2 bases and J by 0 bases, with 11 bases between the two germline ends. This CDR3 has 16 residues. CDR3 sequence: CASSLHGLSSGNTIYF. The DNA of the CDR3 is TGTGCCAGCAGCTTACACGGACTAAGCTCTGGAAACACCATATATTTT.

The chain's CDR3 is CAWSVLPSREKLFF. The CDR3 DNA sequence: TGTGCCTGGAGTGTACTCCCCTCTAGGGAAAAACTGTTTTTT. This chain links TRBV30 with TRBJ1-4; D call uncertain. The CDR3 is 14 residues long. Trimming took 0 bases from V and 8 from J, leaving 13 bases between them. Looked up from germline, CDR1 is GTSNPN and CDR2 is SVGIG (reference sequence).

The chain combines TRBV25-1 with TRBJ2-3; the match to TRBD1 covers 9 bases. The V gene's germline CDR1 is MGHDK and CDR2 SYGVNS. V lost 4 bases and J lost 0; bases outside the gene matches: 11. The CDR3 loop spans 18 amino acids. The CDR3 loop reads CASSAVPGQGASTDTQYF. The DNA of the CDR3 is TGTGCCAGCAGTGCCGTACCGGGACAGGGCGCTAGCACAGATACGCAGTATTTT.

The chain combines TRBV6-5 with TRBJ2-2; D is possibly TRBD2 (6 bases). The CDR3 consists of 14 residues. Germline V lookup: CDR1 MNHEY, CDR2 SVGAGI. The V and J ends lost 11 bases and 6 bases respectively, with 19 bases between them. The CDR3 DNA reads as TGTGCCGGAAGACCAGTCTGGGGGGCCGGGGAGCTGTTTTTT. It encodes CAGRPVWGAGELFF.

The chain links TRBV5-1 to TRBJ2-1, with D perhaps TRBD2 (6 bases). The CDR3 runs 15 residues. The germline V gene encodes CDR1 SGHRS and CDR2 YFSETQ. V was shortened by 1 base and J by 4 bases, with 12 bases between the two germline ends. CDR3 region: CASSLSSGQYNEQFF. The CDR3 DNA reads TGCGCCAGCAGCTTGTCCAGCGGGCAGTACAATGAGCAGTTCTTC.

This chain links TRBV5-1 with TRBJ2-3, with 8 bases matching TRBD1. CDR1 and CDR2 (germline): SGHRS, YFSETQ. The J segment lost 4 bases and the V segment lost 5 bases, leaving 6 bases of the junction unmatched. This CDR3 is built from 14 residues. This CDR3 reads CASRDRAMADTQYF. The CDR3 region has the DNA TGCGCCAGCAGGGACAGGGCGATGGCAGATACGCAGTATTTT.

V is TRBV14 and J is TRBJ2-5; tentatively, D is TRBD1 (6 bases). The CDR3 length is 13 residues. V lost 10 bases to trimming and J lost 0 bases, with 12 bases between them. The V gene's germline CDR1 is SGHDN and CDR2 FVKESK. The CDR3 DNA sequence: TGTGCCACCAAACAGGGAAACCAAGAGACCCAGTACTTC. Translation gives CATKQGNQETQYF.

The rearrangement links TRBV5-5 to TRBJ2-5; D may be TRBD1 (5 bases). The length of the CDR3 is 16 residues. The germline V and J ends were trimmed by 0 bases and 0 bases, with 12 bases remaining between them. CDR1 is SGHKS, CDR2 YYEKEE, per germline (reference sequence). The CDR3 region has the DNA TGTGCCAGCAGCTTGGGTAGGGGTAAACACCAAGAGACCCAGTACTTC. Residues: CASSLGRGKHQETQYF.

The chain is built from TRBV27 and TRBJ2-1; TRBD2 matches 12 bases. Germline CDR1 MNHEY, CDR2 SMNVEV (reference sequence). The CDR3 runs 16 residues. J lost 4 bases, V lost 4 bases, and 5 bases had no gene match. CDR3 nucleotides: TGTGCCAGCAGTTCCGCCACTAGCGGGAGGTACAATGAGCAGTTCTTC. It specifies CASSSATSGRYNEQFF.

This chain connects TRBV3-1 (or the pseudogene TRBV3-2) to TRBJ2-1; possibly TRBD2 for D (6 bases). Germline V gene sequence: CDR1 LGHDT, CDR2 YNNKEL (reference sequence). V dropped 1 base and J dropped 4 bases, with 11 bases sitting between them. The length of the CDR3 is 15 residues. As DNA, the CDR3 is TGTGCCAGCAGCCAAGGGCCCGGGGGATACAATGAGCAGTTCTTC. As protein: CASSQGPGGYNEQFF.

This sequence joins TRBV5-1 and TRBJ2-2, with 9 bases fitting TRBD2. V trimming: 1 base; J trimming: 2 bases; junction bases outside the gene matches: 3. The CDR3 totals 16 residues. The germline V gene has CDR1 SGHRS and CDR2 YFSETQ. CDR3 sequence: CASSLLAGINTGELFF. CDR3 nucleotides: TGCGCCAGCAGCTTGCTAGCGGGGATCAACACCGGGGAGCTGTTTTTT.

This clone was found once. The genes are TRBV5-4 and TRBJ2-3; 14 bases line up with TRBD2. Looked up from germline, CDR1 is SGHNT and CDR2 is YYREEE (reference sequence). The trim removed 4 bases at V and 5 bases at J, leaving 6 bases unmatched. This CDR3 is 16 amino acids long. The CDR3 sequence: CASSRGLAGVLDTQYF. Written as DNA, the CDR3 is TGTGCCAGCAGCCGGGGACTAGCGGGAGTATTAGATACGCAGTATTTT.

The chain employs TRBV18 and TRBJ2-1; 11 bases align to TRBD2. Unmatched junction bases numbered 2, after V lost 0 bases and J lost 4 bases. Looked up from germline, CDR1 is KGHSH and CDR2 is LQKENI. This CDR3 region has 16 residues. The chain's CDR3 is CASSPPGLAVYNEQFF. DNA for the CDR3: TGTGCCAGCTCACCACCGGGACTAGCGGTGTACAATGAGCAGTTCTTC.

This chain links TRBV7-2 with TRBJ2-1; D not resolved. V was trimmed by 1 base and J by 7 bases, leaving 14 bases between them. CDR3 length equals 15 residues. Germline V gene lookup returns CDR1 SGHTA and CDR2 FQGNSA. CDR3 region: CASSLDRQTSNEQFF. Here the CDR3 DNA reads TGTGCCAGCAGCTTAGATCGCCAAACATCAAATGAGCAGTTCTTC.

The chain joins TRBV5-1 to TRBJ2-1; 9 bases are shared with TRBD1. Germline CDR1 and CDR2: SGHRS and YFSETQ. V lost 4 bases, J lost 8 bases, and 7 bases stayed unmatched. The CDR3 is 14 residues long. CDR3 protein: CASSLGQGFHEQFF. CDR3 nucleotide sequence: TGCGCCAGCAGCCTAGGACAGGGGTTTCATGAGCAGTTCTTC.

The CDR3 loop reads CASSFGWTGPTQRYNEQFF. CDR3 DNA: TGCGCCAGCAGCTTTGGGTGGACAGGCCCAACACAGCGGTACAATGAGCAGTTCTTC. This chain uses TRBV5-1 with TRBJ2-1, with TRBD1 identical over 7 bases. V was clipped by 2 bases and J by 4 bases; unmatched bases: 18. Germline-derived CDR1 and CDR2 are SGHRS and YFSETQ. The CDR3 extends over 19 amino acids.

The V and J genes are TRBV27 and TRBJ2-5; D is unclear. Germline V gives CDR1 MNHEY, CDR2 SMNVEV (reference sequence). This CDR3 is 13 amino acids long. V was trimmed by 6 bases and J by 5 bases, leaving 13 bases between them. CDR3: CASSKRGWETQYF. The CDR3 region has the DNA TGTGCCAGCAGCAAGCGTGGGTGGGAGACCCAGTACTTC.

V is TRBV6-5 and J is TRBJ1-6, with D uncertain. In germline, CDR1 is MNHEY, CDR2 SVGAGI. V lost 2 bases and J 9 bases, leaving 8 bases between the germline ends. The CDR3 sequence is 13 residues long. The CDR3 sequence: CASSYPSGSPLHF. Written as DNA, the CDR3 is TGTGCCAGCAGTTACCCCTCGGGTTCACCCCTCCACTTT.

J is TRBJ2-2 and V is TRBV7-6, with TRBD2 matching over 10 bases. Germline loops: CDR1 SGHVS, CDR2 FNYEAQ. This CDR3 comprises 17 residues. V lost 4 bases to trimming and J lost 6 bases; unmatched junction nucleotides: 11. The CDR3 DNA sequence: TGTGCCAGCAGCTCCTCCCTGCTAGCGGGAGTTCCCGGGGAGCTGTTTTTT. Residues: CASSSSLLAGVPGELFF. The full variable domain, in which reference TRBV7-6 and TRBJ2-2 provide the parts outside the CDR3, is GAGVSQSPRYKVTKRGQDVALRCDPISGHVSLYWYRQALGQGPEFLTYFNYEAQQDKSGLPNDRFSAERPEGSISTLTIQRTEQRDSAMYRCASSSSLLAGVPGELFFGEGSRLTVL.

The genes are TRBV7-2 and TRBJ2-5; TRBD2 agrees at 7 bases. V gave up 5 bases and J gave up 1 base; unmatched junction bases: 13. The CDR3 sequence is 17 residues long. Germline V gene data show CDR1 as SGHTA and CDR2 as FQGNSA. CDR3 coding DNA: TGTGCCAGCAGCCCACACTTACGGGAGGAGTTCCAAGAGACCCAGTACTTC. This encodes CASSPHLREEFQETQYF.